The text below deals with one TCR beta chain. As yet, its antigen is unknown. This CDR3 is built from 12 residues. Germline V gene lookup returns CDR1 SGHVS and CDR2 FNYEAQ. V was shortened by 5 bases and J by 9 bases, with 11 bases between the two germline ends. Per sample, no less than 5.5 micrograms of total RNA were extracted. PCR was performed a second time for about 7 to 11 cycles using a sample-barcoded 5' primer and a J-beta primer mix. Each cDNA molecule carried a tag from a template-switch adaptor that contained 12 random nucleotides. Sequencing yielded, for each sample, at least 3 million paired-end reads carrying CDR3. MiXCR, applied by TCRdb to the 5' RACE reads, yields one record per CDR3 protein. The sample contains approximately 880,000 distinct CDR3 sequences, under 50% of which appear only once. The data originate from a study of blood T cells in healthy people across ages. Broader study findings: Percentage of naive T cells showed a strong correlation with TCR beta diversity.

The receptor was derived from a man aged 25-45 years in good health. The chain employs TRBV7-6 and TRBJ2-1; the D gene is possibly TRBD2 (6 bases). Sequenced input: blood. In nucleotides, the CDR3 is TGTGCCAGCAGCGTTACGGGGGTTGAGCAGTTCTTC. Translated, it gives CASSVTGVEQFF.